The present T cell receptor beta chain was sequenced within a study of blood T cell repertoires in COVID-19. Looking at the study overall: The United States, Italy and Spain supplied acute and convalescent COVID-19 samples.

The CDR3 runs 13 residues. V was clipped by 6 bases and J by 3 bases, with 9 bases between them. CDR1 is ENHRY, CDR2 SYGVKD, per germline. Sequencing used immunoSEQ multiplex PCR; TCRdb keeps in-frame clones, though not all of them. The table has 250,000 to 350,000 clones, roughly 89% seen once; the top ten hold 3.5% to 4.5%. The specimen was PBMCs or T cells enriched from blood (not recorded which). The rearrangement uses TRBV10-3 and TRBJ1-5; D is perhaps TRBD1 (5 bases). This TCR was recovered from a woman aged 18-35 years with acute COVID-19. The CDR3 DNA reads as TGTGCCATCAGGGACAATAACAATCAGCCCCAGCATTTT. The encoded protein is CAIRDNNNQPQHF.